A single sample is the source of the 10 T cell receptor beta chains below, sequenced in a study of CD8+ T cells in alopecia areata. Extraction and reverse transcription of RNA yielded cDNA as the sequencing template. Sequencing used immunoSEQ multiplex PCR; TCRdb keeps in-frame clones, though not all of them. Altogether 110,000 to 150,000 clones are present, about 60% being singletons, with the ten largest covering about 6%. The sequenced sample was CD4+ T cells sorted from blood, obtained at week 0. Receptors originate from a human donor with alopecia areata.

The chain couples TRBV4-2 to TRBJ1-4; 7 positions match TRBD1. The trim removed 4 bases at V and 10 bases at J, leaving 15 bases unmatched. The CDR3 is 16 residues long. Germline CDR1 LGHNA, CDR2 YNFKEQ. The CDR3 bases are TGTGCCAGCAGCCCACTGGGGGGACAGCTTGCAGGAAAACTGTTTTTT. Its translation is CASSPLGGQLAGKLFF.

The chain carries TRBV29-1 and TRBJ1-1; D is uncertain. V gave up 2 bases and J gave up 1 base, with 17 bases separating them. CDR1 is SQVTM and CDR2 is ANQGSEA in the germline V gene. This CDR3 comprises 16 residues. The CDR3 protein is CSVELLAGDPNTEAFF. As DNA, the CDR3 is TGCAGCGTTGAATTATTGGCAGGAGACCCGAACACTGAAGCTTTCTTT. The whole variable domain, filled in from reference TRBV29-1 and TRBJ1-1, reads SAVISQKPSRDICQRGTSLTIQCQVDSQVTMMFWYRQQPGQSLTLIATANQGSEATYESGFVIDKFPISRPNLTFSTLTVSNMSPEDSSIYLCSVELLAGDPNTEAFFGQGTRLTVV.

This clone has only a few counts. The chain carries TRBV4-2 and TRBJ1-2; 7 bases are shared with TRBD1. Germline values: CDR1 LGHNA, CDR2 YNFKEQ. V lost 3 bases to trimming and J lost 8 bases; unmatched junction nucleotides: 12. The CDR3 contains 15 residues. The DNA for the CDR3 is TGTGCCAGCAGCCAGAAAGACCGGGACAGCTGGGGCTACACCTTC. It specifies CASSQKDRDSWGYTF.

This clone was counted a few times. The chain carries TRBV27 and TRBJ2-1, with D uncertain. V shed 0 bases and J shed 4 bases, with 13 bases lying between them. This CDR3 spans 16 amino acids. Germline CDR1 and CDR2: MNHEY and SMNVEV (reference sequence). CDR3 DNA: TGTGCCAGCAGTTTATCAGGTCAGAGAATATACAATGAGCAGTTCTTC. It specifies CASSLSGQRIYNEQFF.

The CDR3 DNA is TGTGCCAGCTCACCGCCCGGGAACTCTGGGGCCAACGTCCTGACTTTC. It is translated as CASSPPGNSGANVLTF. V usage is TRBV18 and J usage is TRBJ2-6, with D maybe TRBD2 (5 bases). The CDR3 totals 16 residues. V was cut by 3 bases and J by 0 bases, with 9 bases left in between. CDR1 is KGHSH and CDR2 is LQKENI in the germline V gene.

The chain carries TRBV29-1 and TRBJ2-5; the D gene is possibly TRBD1 (5 bases). The CDR3 is made up of 14 amino acids. Trimming removed 7 bases from V and 5 bases from J, with 20 bases in between. Germline V gene data show CDR1 as SQVTM and CDR2 as ANQGSEA. The CDR3: CSARTRWGKETQYF. DNA for the CDR3: TGCAGCGCCCGTACCCGATGGGGCAAGGAGACCCAGTACTTC.

The J gene is TRBJ2-3, the V gene TRBV25-1; D gene unclear. CDR3 size: 13 residues. Looked up from germline, CDR1 is MGHDK and CDR2 is SYGVNS. The V gene lost 9 bases and the J gene lost 4 bases, with 14 bases spanning the gap. CDR3 bases: TGTGCCAGATGGGCGGAATATCCAGATACGCAGTATTTT. Amino acid sequence: CARWAEYPDTQYF.

CDR3 sequence reads: CASSPGLGGNQPQHF. The CDR3, as DNA: TGCGCCAGCAGCCCGGGCCTGGGGGGAAATCAGCCCCAGCATTTT. This chain joins TRBV5-1 and TRBJ1-5; weak D call: TRBD1 (5 bases). Germline V lookup: CDR1 SGHRS, CDR2 YFSETQ. The CDR3 has 15 amino acids. The ends were cut back, 4 bases at V and 4 bases at J, with 15 bases in the middle.

On this clone itself: A read error may account for a junction end that differs from germline. This rearrangement joins TRBV30 to TRBJ1-2, with 8 bases aligning to TRBD1. The germline V gene encodes CDR1 GTSNPN and CDR2 SVGIG (reference sequence). The CDR3 spans 12 residues. CDR3 nucleotide sequence: TGTGCCTGGAGTGTACGTCAGGGGGCCCCGCGATTC. Translated: CAWSVRQGAPRF.

The chain joins TRBV6-5 to TRBJ2-1; 9 bases fit TRBD2. Germline V gene sequence: CDR1 MNHEY, CDR2 SVGAGI. The ends lost 0 bases at V and 7 bases at J; junction bases unmatched: 7. This CDR3 is 16 amino acids long. The CDR3 loop is CASSYSGGGAGNEQFF. CDR3 nucleotides: TGTGCCAGCAGTTACTCCGGCGGGGGGGCGGGAAATGAGCAGTTCTTC.